The source of this TCR beta chain is a study of regulatory T cells in long-lasting Graves disease. Study context: Duration of antithyroid drug therapy among newly diagnosed Graves' patients was under 3 months.

Combining iRepertoire HTBI primers with Arm-PCR of CDR3 regions, the authors built TCR beta libraries. Each CDR3 protein gets one entry after TCRdb re-called the multiplex PCR reads with MiXCR. The sample yields under 500,000 distinct CDR3 sequences, about a sixth seen once. Study-wide findings and caveats: Accuracy may have been reduced by the small sample size. TRBV28, TRBJ1-2 and TRBJ2-5 were segments that persistent disease favored.

Time point indicated: newly diagnosed GD, antithyroid drugs for less than 3 months. RNA extracted from PBMCs served as the sequencing template. About this clonotype itself: Its cognate antigen is unknown.

This CDR3 is 12 amino acids long. Per germline, CDR1 MNHNS and CDR2 SASEGT. Trimming cost V 11 bases and J 8 bases, with 16 bases left between them. These data are also associated with another study on T cells in Graves' hyperthyroidism and ophthalmopathy. As that study records: The blood repertoire included most of the expanded thyroid clonotypes above 0.001.

This chain joins TRBV6-1 and TRBJ2-1, with D possibly being TRBD1 (5 bases). Sequenced material: peripheral blood mononuclear cells (PBMCs), taken at new diagnosis, from a patient treated with antithyroid drugs. This sequence originates from a young woman with Graves disease. The CDR3 loop is CAAGAFRYEQFF. CDR3 in DNA: TGTGCCGCTGGGGCGTTTAGGTATGAGCAGTTCTTC.